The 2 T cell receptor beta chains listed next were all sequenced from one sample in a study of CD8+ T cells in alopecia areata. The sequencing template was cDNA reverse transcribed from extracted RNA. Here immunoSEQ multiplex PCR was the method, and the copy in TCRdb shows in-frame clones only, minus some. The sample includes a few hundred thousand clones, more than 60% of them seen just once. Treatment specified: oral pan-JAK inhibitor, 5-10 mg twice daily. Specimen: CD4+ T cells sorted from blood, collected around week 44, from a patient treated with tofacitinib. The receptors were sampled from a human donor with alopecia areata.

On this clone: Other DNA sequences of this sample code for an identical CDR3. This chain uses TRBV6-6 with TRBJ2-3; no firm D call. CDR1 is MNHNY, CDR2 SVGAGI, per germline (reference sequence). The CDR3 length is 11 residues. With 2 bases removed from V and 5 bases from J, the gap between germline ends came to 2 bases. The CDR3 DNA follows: TGTGCCAGCAGTTACGGAGATACGCAGTATTTT. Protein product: CASSYGDTQYF.

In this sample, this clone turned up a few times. In DNA form, the CDR3 reads TGTGCCACCACCTACGGACGGGACTATGAAGCTTTCTTT. Residues: CATTYGRDYEAFF. The rearrangement joins TRBV28 to TRBJ1-1, with a weak D call TRBD1 (5 bases). The CDR3 length is 13 residues. Germline V CDR1 and CDR2: MDHEN, SYDVKM. The V gene lost 10 bases and the J gene lost 7 bases, with 19 bases spanning the gap.